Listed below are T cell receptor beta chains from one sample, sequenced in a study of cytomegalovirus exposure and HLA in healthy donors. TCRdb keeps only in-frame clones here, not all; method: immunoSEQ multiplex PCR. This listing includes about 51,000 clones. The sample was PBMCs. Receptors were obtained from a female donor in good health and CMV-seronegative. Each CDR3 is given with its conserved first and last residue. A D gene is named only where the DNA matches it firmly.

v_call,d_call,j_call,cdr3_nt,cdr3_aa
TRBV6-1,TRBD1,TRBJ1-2,TGTGCCAGCAGTGAAACAGGGGGCAACTATGGCTACACCTTC,CASSETGGNYGYTF
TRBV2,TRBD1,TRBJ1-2,TGTGCCAGCAGTGAATCAGGACAGGGGGATGGCTACACCTTC,CASSESGQGDGYTF
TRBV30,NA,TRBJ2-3,TGTGCCTGGAGTGCGGGGTTCGGAGCCGCTAGCACAGATACGCAGTATTTT,CAWSAGFGAASTDTQYF
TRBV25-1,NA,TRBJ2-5,TGTGCCAGCAGTGAACCCACATCAGGTCAAGAGACCCAGTACTTC,CASSEPTSGQETQYF
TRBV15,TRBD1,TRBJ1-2,TGTGCCACCAGGCGGGACAGGGAGGCTAACTATGGCTACACCTTC,CATRRDREANYGYTF
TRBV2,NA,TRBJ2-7,TGTGCCAGCAGTGGCGGGACAGTTGCTCCCTACGAGCAGTACTTC,CASSGGTVAPYEQYF
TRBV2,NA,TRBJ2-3,TGTGCCAGCAGTGAGGGGCAGGGGACAACGCAGTATTTT,CASSEGQGTTQYF
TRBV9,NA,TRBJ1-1,TGTGCCAGCAGCAGTCCGGAGCTGGCTAACACTGAAGCTTTCTTT,CASSSPELANTEAFF
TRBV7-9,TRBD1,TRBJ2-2,TGTGCCAGCAGCCTCCGGACAGGTTTCAACACCGGGGAGCTGTTTTTT,CASSLRTGFNTGELFF
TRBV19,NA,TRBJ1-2,TGTGCCAGTAGTCTGTCAGGGGAGTGGAGCTACACCTTC,CASSLSGEWSYTF
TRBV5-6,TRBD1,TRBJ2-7,TGTGCCAGCAGCGGGACAGGGGACGAGCAGTACTTC,CASSGTGDEQYF
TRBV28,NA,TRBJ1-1,TGTGCCAGCAGCTCGGGATCTCACACTGAAGCTTTCTTT,CASSSGSHTEAFF
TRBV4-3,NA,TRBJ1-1,TGCGCCAGCAGCCAAGTCATCTCTTTAAGCGGGCTCCACCGGATCACTGAAGCTTTCTTT,CASSQVISLSGLHRITEAFF
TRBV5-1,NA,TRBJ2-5,TGCGCCAGCAGCTTGGTGGCGGCGGGGGCCCAAGAGACCCAGTACTTC,CASSLVAAGAQETQYF
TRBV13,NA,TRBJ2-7,TGTGCCAGCAGCATAGCAGGGGAAGCCTTTTACGAGCAGTACTTC,CASSIAGEAFYEQYF
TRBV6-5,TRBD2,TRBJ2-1,TGTGCCAGCAGAGAACACTCCGGGGGGAATGAGCAGTTCTTC,CASREHSGGNEQFF
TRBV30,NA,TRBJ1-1,TGTGCCTTATACATCACTGAAGCTTTCTTT,CALYITEAFF
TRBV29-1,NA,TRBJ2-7,TGCAGCGTTGCAGGGTTTGGTGAGCAGTACTTC,CSVAGFGEQYF
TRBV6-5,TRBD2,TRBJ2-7,TGTGCCAGCAGTACGACTAGCGGAAACGCCTACGAGCAGTACTTC,CASSTTSGNAYEQYF
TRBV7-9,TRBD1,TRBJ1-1,TGTGCCAGCAGCTCTTACAGGGGTTCGAACACTGAAGCTTTCTTT,CASSSYRGSNTEAFF
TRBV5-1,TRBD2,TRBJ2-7,TGCGCCAGCAGCTTGGATAGCGGGAGGACCGACGAGCAGTACTTC,CASSLDSGRTDEQYF
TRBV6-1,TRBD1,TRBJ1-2,TGTGCCAGCGGGACAGGGGTGAACTATGGCTACACCTTC,CASGTGVNYGYTF
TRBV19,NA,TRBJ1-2,TGTGCCAGTAGTACGCCGCAGGGTTCCTTTAACTATGGCTACACCTTC,CASSTPQGSFNYGYTF
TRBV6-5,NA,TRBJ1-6,TGTGCCAGCAGTCCCCGAGGAGACTCACCCCTCCACTTT,CASSPRGDSPLHF
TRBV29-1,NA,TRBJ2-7,TGCAGCGTTGAGAGTACCCCCTACGAGCAGTACTTC,CSVESTPYEQYF
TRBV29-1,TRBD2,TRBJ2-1,TGCAGCGTTCCCGGGACTAGGGACAATGAGCAGTTCTTC,CSVPGTRDNEQFF
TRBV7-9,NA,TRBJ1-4,TGTGCCAGCAGCTTAGCAATACACCCGGGGGATGAAAAACTGTTTTTT,CASSLAIHPGDEKLFF
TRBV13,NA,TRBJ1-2,TGTGCCAGCAGCTTAATAGGAGGGGATAATGGCTACACCTTC,CASSLIGGDNGYTF
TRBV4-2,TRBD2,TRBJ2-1,TGTGCCAGCAGCCAAGATTTAGCGGGGGGGGCTGTTGAGCAGTTCTTC,CASSQDLAGGAVEQFF
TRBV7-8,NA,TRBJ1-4,TGTGCCAGCAGCTTAGGAGGGAGCGGTGATGAAAAACTGTTTTTT,CASSLGGSGDEKLFF
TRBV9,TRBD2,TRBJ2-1,TGTGCCAGCAGCGTGGGGACTAGCCTGAGGAACAATGAGCAGTTCTTC,CASSVGTSLRNNEQFF
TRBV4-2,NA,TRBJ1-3,TGTGCCAGCAGCCAAGGAGCAGGCCCGAGCTCTGGAAACACCATATATTTT,CASSQGAGPSSGNTIYF
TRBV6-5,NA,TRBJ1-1,TGTGCCAGCAGTTACTCGACCGGGGTCACTGAAGCTTTCTTT,CASSYSTGVTEAFF
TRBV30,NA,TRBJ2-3,TGTGCCGGGAGGCGGTCGGAGCCCAGCACAGATACGCAGTATTTT,CAGRRSEPSTDTQYF
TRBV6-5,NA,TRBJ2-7,TGTGCCAGCAGTTCGCGGGCAGGCCGTTCCTACGAGCAGTACTTC,CASSSRAGRSYEQYF
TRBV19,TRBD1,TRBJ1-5,TGTGCCAGTGGCAGGGGGAATCAGCCCCAGCATTTT,CASGRGNQPQHF
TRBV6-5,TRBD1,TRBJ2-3,TGTGCCAGCAGCCCTCAGGGGGCAGATACGCAGTATTTT,CASSPQGADTQYF